This T cell receptor (beta chain) came from a study of CD8+CD57+ T cells in acquired aplastic anemia. As for the study in general: Roughly 3 ug was the average amount of DNA from sorted CD4+ and CD8+ cells. Study outcomes and limitations: Patients had around 30 CD8+ CDR3 sequences in common with controls (the shared set). Patient and control CD8+ Simpson's diversity was not significantly different.

Notes on this clonotype: Its antigen remains unknown.

By flow cytometry, patients selected for sequencing had shown an expansion of CD8+CD57+ cells. No patient had been given any therapy when blood was sampled. The TCR beta profiling, which covered VDJ combination and CDR3 sequence, was carried out using genomic DNA as the template. One entry per CDR3 protein, called by TCRdb with MiXCR from the reads. Of over 150,000 distinct CDR3 sequences in the sample, less than 60% were seen once. This TCR was recovered from a human donor with aplastic anemia. Sequenced: sorted CD4+, CD8+, or CD8+CD57+ T cells (not recorded which) from PBMCs.

The CDR3 loop is CASSIGNTQYF. The CDR3 DNA follows: TGTGCCAGTAGTATAGGAAATACGCAGTATTTT. The chain is built from TRBV19 and TRBJ2-3; D uncertain. V gave up 1 base and J gave up 7 bases, with 3 bases separating them. Looked up from germline, CDR1 is LNHDA and CDR2 is SQIVND (reference sequence). This CDR3 region has 11 residues.